Each of the 6 T cell receptor beta chains below was sequenced from the same sample in a study of Ad26.COV2.S vaccination and SARS-CoV-2 variants. The sample's treatment: roughly 18 received Ad26.COV2.S at low or high dose, single or two shots; roughly five received placebo; per-sample allocation not given. The samples were gathered on day 63 after the first injection of vaccine or placebo. Only in-frame clones appear in the TCRdb table, and some are missing; sequencing was by immunoSEQ multiplex PCR. Here the sample spans over 350,000 clones, about 85% being singletons. The sample was peripheral blood, taken in a trial of Ad26.COV2.S vaccine versus placebo. All receptors derive from a person aged 18-60 years who received the Ad26.COV2.S COVID-19 vaccine or a placebo.

The chain recombines TRBV5-6 with TRBJ2-5; perhaps TRBD2 as D (5 bases). V was trimmed by 1 base and J by 3 bases, leaving 22 bases between them. Looked up from germline, CDR1 is SGHDT and CDR2 is YYEEEE. The CDR3 loop spans 18 amino acids. The CDR3 DNA reads TGTGCCAGCAGCTTGCGTCCGTTCCTGGACTTCAACAAAGAGACCCAGTACTTC. Translated: CASSLRPFLDFNKETQYF.

The V and J genes are TRBV18 and TRBJ2-7; D assignment may be TRBD1 or TRBD2 (6 bases each). CDR3 length: 16 amino acids. CDR1 is KGHSH and CDR2 is LQKENI in the germline V gene. The V end was cut by 6 bases, the J end by 3 bases, with 21 bases between. The CDR3 DNA reads TGTGCCAGCTCCATTGTCCCGGGGGCCTCAAGCTACGAGCAGTACTTC. Its protein product is CASSIVPGASSYEQYF.

V is TRBV6-1 and J is TRBJ1-3; a weak D match, TRBD1 (6 bases). The CDR3 consists of 16 residues. Trimming pared 3 bases from V and 0 bases from J, leaving 12 bases between. Germline V gene lookup returns CDR1 MNHNS and CDR2 SASEGT. CDR3 residues: CASSDPTGTSGNTIYF. The CDR3 bases are TGTGCCAGCAGTGACCCAACAGGGACCTCTGGAAACACCATATATTTT.

The chain combines TRBV11-2 with TRBJ2-3; no firm D call. The CDR3 loop spans 15 amino acids. V shed 2 bases and J shed 1 base, with 10 bases lying between them. Germline CDR1 and CDR2: SGHAT and FQNNGV. The CDR3, as DNA: TGTGCCAGCAGCTTAAGACGCGCCGGCACAGATACGCAGTATTTT. It yields the protein CASSLRRAGTDTQYF.

V gene TRBV2 combines with J gene TRBJ1-6; tentatively, D is TRBD1 (6 bases). The CDR3 extends over 15 amino acids. CDR1 is SNHLY and CDR2 is FYNNEI in the germline V gene. V was trimmed by 6 bases and J by 5 bases, leaving 14 bases between them. The DNA for the CDR3 is TGTGCCAGCAGCATCAGGGGTTCCCATAATTCACCCCTCCACTTT. This encodes CASSIRGSHNSPLHF.

The rearrangement joins TRBV6-2 or TRBV6-3 to TRBJ2-3, with 8 bases that match TRBD1. Germline trimming cut 5 bases from V and 1 base from J; bases unmatched to any gene: 5. CDR3 length: 15 amino acids. CDR1 and CDR2 from the germline V gene are MNHEY and SVGEGT. The CDR3 DNA sequence: TGTGCCAGCAGTGAGACAGGGGATCGCACAGATACGCAGTATTTT. Translated: CASSETGDRTDTQYF.